These 2 T cell receptor beta chains originate from one sample sequenced in a study of cytomegalovirus exposure and HLA in healthy donors. Primers included in the PCR were 60 Vbeta and 13 Jbeta primers. The repertoire was sequenced with immunoSEQ multiplex PCR; TCRdb's copy has only in-frame clones and lacks some. The table has about 160,000 clones, about 75% seen once. Sequencing input: PBMCs. These receptors came from a woman between 45 and 60 years old in good health and CMV-seropositive.

V is TRBV11-2 and J is TRBJ2-4, with D unresolved. Between the trimmed V and J ends, which lost 3 bases and 0 bases, there was a span of 15 bases. The CDR3 sequence is 17 residues long. Per the germline V gene, CDR1 is SGHAT and CDR2 is FQNNGV. CDR3: CASSFSLGALAKNIQYF. The CDR3 DNA reads TGTGCCAGCAGCTTCTCCCTCGGAGCCTTAGCCAAAAACATTCAGTACTTC.

This clone was seen once. The junction departs from germline at one end; a sequencing error may be responsible. The chain carries TRBV2 and TRBJ1-4, with TRBD1 matching over 10 bases. The CDR3 is 12 residues long. CDR1 SNHLY and CDR2 FYNNEI come from the germline V gene. The CDR3, as DNA: TGTGCCAGCAGCCTTCCCGGGACAGGGGATGTTTTT. This gives the protein CASSLPGTGDVF.